The 32 T cell receptor beta chains below were found in one sample sequenced in a study of blood T cell dynamics during melanoma immunotherapy. The time point was: pre-treatment baseline. Clones were sequenced by immunoSEQ multiplex PCR, and TCRdb holds only the in-frame ones, with some missing. This sample yields about 18,000 clones, of which more than 85% are seen a single time; about 1.8% belongs to the top ten. Sequencing used blood, obtained from a patient treated with checkpoint blockade. The receptor set was obtained from a human donor with melanoma.

V usage is TRBV9 and J usage is TRBJ2-1, with 10 bases identical to TRBD2. Germline CDR1 SGDLS, CDR2 YYNGEE. V shed 6 bases and J 9 bases; nucleotides not matched to a gene: 12. This CDR3 comprises 15 residues. The CDR3 here is CASNAGTSVPGEQFF. DNA for the CDR3: TGTGCCAGCAACGCCGGGACTAGCGTTCCCGGTGAGCAGTTCTTC.

V and J are TRBV7-2 and TRBJ1-3; the D gene is possibly TRBD1 (6 bases). This CDR3 is built from 16 residues. Per the germline V gene, CDR1 is SGHTA and CDR2 is FQGNSA. V lost 6 bases, J lost 1 base, and 16 bases lay in between. The CDR3 nucleotides are TGTGCCAGCAGTGCCCCAGGGGATTCGTCTGGAAACACCATATATTTT. Amino acid sequence: CASSAPGDSSGNTIYF. The full variable domain, with the rest looked up from reference TRBV7-2 and TRBJ1-3, is GAGVSQSPSNKVTEKGKDVELRCDPISGHTALYWYRQSLGQGLEFLIYFQGNSAPDKSGLPSDRFSAERTGGSVSTLTIQRTQQEDSAVYLCASSAPGDSSGNTIYFGEGSWLTVV.

The chain couples TRBV12-5 to TRBJ2-7, with D hard to call. V was clipped by 3 bases and J by 4 bases, with 7 bases between them. Germline assignment: CDR1 LGHNT and CDR2 FRNRAP. The CDR3 runs 12 residues. The CDR3 is CASGFPRYEQYF. The CDR3 DNA reads TGTGCTAGTGGTTTCCCCCGGTACGAGCAGTACTTC.

The chain combines TRBV7-2 with TRBJ1-5; the match to TRBD1 covers 8 bases. CDR3 length: 14 amino acids. Per the germline V gene, CDR1 is SGHTA and CDR2 is FQGNSA. V shed 5 bases and J 2 bases; nucleotides not matched to a gene: 2. The CDR3, as DNA: TGTGCCAGCAGCCCAGGGGGCGGCAATCAGCCCCAGCATTTT. The encoded protein is CASSPGGGNQPQHF.

This clone was observed a single time. V is TRBV4-3 and J is TRBJ1-6; possible D gene TRBD1, 6 bases. The V and J ends lost 0 bases and 9 bases respectively, with 15 bases between them. The CDR3 totals 16 residues. Germline V gives CDR1 LGHNA, CDR2 YSLEER. CDR3 in amino acids: CASSQETPGVRSPLHF. CDR3 nucleotide sequence: TGCGCCAGCAGCCAAGAAACTCCAGGGGTTCGTTCACCCCTCCACTTT.

The CDR3 DNA is TGTGCCAGCAGCTTGGCCCAGGCAGGGCAGTACGAGCAGTACTTC. It specifies CASSLAQAGQYEQYF. V and J are TRBV5-5 and TRBJ2-7, with a weak D call TRBD1 (5 bases). CDR1 and CDR2 (germline): SGHKS, YYEKEE (reference sequence). Trimming cost V 0 bases and J 4 bases, with 14 bases left between them. The CDR3 is made up of 15 amino acids.

This clone appeared a few times. The rearrangement joins TRBV7-9 to TRBJ2-1, with 8 bases fitting TRBD2. The length of the CDR3 is 16 residues. CDR1 SEHNR and CDR2 FQNEAQ come from the germline V gene (reference sequence). J lost 5 bases, V lost 3 bases, and 9 bases had no gene match. CDR3 sequence: CASSFFTGGPNNEQFF. The CDR3 DNA is TGTGCCAGCAGCTTCTTTACGGGAGGGCCAAACAATGAGCAGTTCTTC.

This chain connects TRBV7-9 to TRBJ2-3, with no clear D. Germline CDR1 and CDR2: SEHNR and FQNEAQ (reference sequence). CDR3 length equals 11 residues. Trimming pared 2 bases from V and 3 bases from J, leaving 0 bases between. CDR3 in amino acids: CASSLTDTQYF. In DNA, the CDR3 is TGTGCCAGCAGCTTAACAGATACGCAGTATTTT.

The chain is built from TRBV27 and TRBJ2-7; 7 nucleotides line up with TRBD1. With 3 bases clipped from V and 0 bases from J, the junction kept 5 bases outside the gene matches. CDR3 length equals 15 residues. Germline CDR1 is MNHEY and CDR2 is SMNVEV (reference sequence). The CDR3 nucleotides read TGTGCCAGCAGTTTCCGGCCAGGGGGCTCCTACGAGCAGTACTTC. Translated: CASSFRPGGSYEQYF.

DNA of the CDR3: TGTGCCATAGGGTTCAGGGGAAACACCGGGGAGCTGTTTTTT. This translates into CAIGFRGNTGELFF. The rearrangement links TRBV19 to TRBJ2-2; a possible D gene is TRBD1 (6 bases). This CDR3 contains 14 residues. The germline V gene encodes CDR1 LNHDA and CDR2 SQIVND (reference sequence). V was clipped by 10 bases and J by 2 bases, with 14 bases between them. Combining the CDR3 with reference TRBV19 and TRBJ2-2 gives the whole variable domain DGGITQSPKYLFRKEGQNVTLSCEQNLNHDAMYWYRQDPGQGLRLIYYSQIVNDFQKGDIAEGYSVSREKKESFPLTVTSAQKNPTAFYLCAIGFRGNTGELFFGEGSRLTVL.

The rearrangement uses TRBV5-4 and TRBJ2-7, with a weak D call TRBD1 (5 bases). The CDR3 has 13 residues. Germline V gives CDR1 SGHNT, CDR2 YYREEE (reference sequence). V gave up 0 bases and J gave up 5 bases, with 9 bases separating them. The CDR3 here is CASSLGQLDEQYF. DNA of the CDR3: TGTGCCAGCAGCTTGGGACAGCTCGACGAGCAGTACTTC.

The chain recombines TRBV5-6 with TRBJ2-7, with 9 bases fitting TRBD1. The CDR3 extends over 14 amino acids. The ends lost 4 bases at V and 1 base at J; junction bases unmatched: 3. Germline V gene data show CDR1 as SGHDT and CDR2 as YYEEEE. The CDR3 region is CASSAGTGSYEQYF. Written as DNA, the CDR3 is TGTGCCAGCAGCGCCGGGACAGGGTCCTACGAGCAGTACTTC.

The chain couples TRBV15 to TRBJ1-4, with 8 bases aligning to TRBD1. Germline CDR1 reads LNHNV; CDR2 reads YYDKDF (reference sequence). The CDR3 length is 14 residues. V trimming: 1 base; J trimming: 13 bases; junction bases outside the gene matches: 8. CDR3 loop: CATSRAGQGRRLFF. The CDR3 coding sequence is TGTGCCACCAGCAGAGCCGGACAGGGACGAAGACTGTTTTTT.

The rearrangement links TRBV9 to TRBJ2-5; D unclear. Trimming shortened V by 4 bases and J by 2 bases, and 9 bases separated the two germline ends. The CDR3 loop spans 13 amino acids. Per germline, CDR1 SGDLS and CDR2 YYNGEE. The chain's CDR3 is CASSPALQETQYF. For the CDR3, the DNA is TGTGCCAGCAGCCCCGCCTTACAAGAGACCCAGTACTTC.

V and J are TRBV27 and TRBJ2-4; maybe TRBD1 (6 bases). Germline CDR1 reads MNHEY; CDR2 reads SMNVEV (reference sequence). This CDR3 comprises 16 residues. V was clipped by 4 bases and J by 7 bases, with 20 bases between them. The DNA of the CDR3 is TGTGCCAGCAGTTCGACTTCGACAGGAGTGAGGAACATTCAGTACTTC. Encoded protein: CASSSTSTGVRNIQYF.

This sequence joins TRBV28 and TRBJ2-1; 8 bases match TRBD1. CDR1 MDHEN and CDR2 SYDVKM come from the germline V gene. Losses at the gene ends were 3 bases for V and 12 bases for J; bases not matched to a gene: 4. The CDR3 is made up of 12 amino acids. CDR3: CASSFSDRAQFF. The CDR3 bases are TGTGCCAGCAGTTTCTCGGACAGGGCGCAGTTCTTC.

The gene calls are TRBV29-1 and TRBJ2-3; D remains unclear. Trimming took off 4 bases at V and 7 bases at J, with 21 bases between the two ends. The CDR3 sequence is 15 residues long. Germline V gene data show CDR1 as SQVTM and CDR2 as ANQGSEA. The CDR3 coding sequence is TGCAGCGTTGCAGAATCAGCCGGTGCGCGTAATACGCAGTATTTT. As protein: CSVAESAGARNTQYF.

Only one count was recorded for this clone. The chain combines TRBV14 with TRBJ2-7; 8 bases match TRBD1. J lost 2 bases, V lost 6 bases, and 3 bases had no gene match. The V gene's germline CDR1 is SGHDN and CDR2 FVKESK. The CDR3 runs to 13 residues. CDR3 nucleotides: TGTGCCAGCAGGGGGACAGGAACCTACGAGCAGTACTTC. Translation: CASRGTGTYEQYF. Full variable domain (rest looked up from reference TRBV14 and TRBJ2-7): EAGVTQFPSHSVIEKGQTVTLRCDPISGHDNLYWYRRVMGKEIKFLLHFVKESKQDESGMPNNRFLAERTGGTYSTLKVQPAELEDSGVYFCASRGTGTYEQYFGPGTRLTVT.

The gene calls are TRBV11-2 and TRBJ2-5; 7 bases align to TRBD1. CDR1 and CDR2 (germline): SGHAT, FQNNGV. J gave up 4 bases and V 4 bases, and 9 bases lay outside the gene matches. The CDR3 runs 15 residues. The CDR3 region has the DNA TGTGCCAGCAGCTCCCTCAACAGGGGTCGAGAGACCCAGTACTTC. Amino acid sequence: CASSSLNRGRETQYF.

This chain links TRBV6-1 with TRBJ2-7, with 9 bases identical to TRBD1. V lost 1 base, J lost 4 bases, and 5 bases stayed unmatched. In germline, CDR1 is MNHNS, CDR2 SASEGT. The CDR3 spans 15 residues. CDR3 sequence (DNA): TGTGCCAGCAGTGAAGGGGGGACAGGGTTGTACGAGCAGTACTTC. As protein: CASSEGGTGLYEQYF.

The chain is built from TRBV6-1 and TRBJ1-1; the D is unclear. The V end was cut by 2 bases, the J end by 4 bases, with 11 bases between. The CDR3 loop spans 14 amino acids. Germline V gene data show CDR1 as MNHNS and CDR2 as SASEGT. The CDR3 nucleotides are TGTGCCAGCAGTGAAACGCTACCGGGCACTGAAGCTTTCTTT. Translated, it gives CASSETLPGTEAFF.

This chain connects TRBV7-8 to TRBJ1-5; D unclear. With 5 bases removed from V and 3 bases from J, the gap between germline ends came to 14 bases. This CDR3 contains 15 residues. Germline-derived CDR1 and CDR2 are SGHVS and FQNEAQ. DNA of the CDR3: TGTGCCAGCAGCCCCGATGCAGGTATCAATCAGCCCCAGCATTTT. It yields the protein CASSPDAGINQPQHF.

This sequence joins TRBV7-9 and TRBJ1-4; TRBD1 might be the D (6 bases). The CDR3 sequence is 15 residues long. Trimming shortened V by 0 bases and J by 4 bases, and 9 bases separated the two germline ends. Germline CDR1 is SEHNR and CDR2 is FQNEAQ (reference sequence). Here the CDR3 DNA reads TGTGCCAGCAGCTTAGCGCAGGACAGTAATGAAAAACTGTTTTTT. Translated, it gives CASSLAQDSNEKLFF.

The gene calls are TRBV5-1 and TRBJ2-7, with D possibly TRBD1 on 6 matching bases. The V end was cut by 0 bases, the J end by 2 bases, with 12 bases between. This CDR3 is built from 15 residues. The germline V gene encodes CDR1 SGHRS and CDR2 YFSETQ. Written as DNA, the CDR3 is TGCGCCAGCAGCTTGGCAGGGGTGCCCCCCTACGAGCAGTACTTC. This gives the protein CASSLAGVPPYEQYF.

The chain recombines TRBV19 with TRBJ1-1; D is undetermined. From germline, CDR1 is LNHDA and CDR2 SQIVND (reference sequence). The V gene lost 0 bases and the J gene lost 4 bases, with 12 bases spanning the gap. CDR3 length: 15 amino acids. CDR3 sequence (DNA): TGTGCCAGTAGTATAGATACGAAAGGTAGCACTGAAGCTTTCTTT. The encoded protein is CASSIDTKGSTEAFF. Supplemented by reference TRBV19 and TRBJ1-1, the full variable domain reads DGGITQSPKYLFRKEGQNVTLSCEQNLNHDAMYWYRQDPGQGLRLIYYSQIVNDFQKGDIAEGYSVSREKKESFPLTVTSAQKNPTAFYLCASSIDTKGSTEAFFGQGTRLTVV.

This chain connects TRBV11-2 to TRBJ2-5; TRBD2 agrees at 10 bases. V was clipped by 5 bases and J by 5 bases; unmatched bases: 11. Germline CDR1 SGHAT, CDR2 FQNNGV. CDR3 length: 16 residues. This chain's CDR3 is CASSHVALAGVETQYF. The CDR3, as DNA: TGTGCCAGCAGCCACGTGGCGCTAGCGGGAGTGGAGACCCAGTACTTC.

The chain joins TRBV2 to TRBJ2-2, with 12 bases identical to TRBD2. CDR3 size: 15 residues. The V and J ends lost 8 bases and 5 bases, in that order; junction bases with no gene match: 6. The germline V gene has CDR1 SNHLY and CDR2 FYNNEI. The DNA of the CDR3 is TGTGCCAGCCGGCTAGCGGGAGGGAATACCGGGGAGCTGTTTTTT. Amino acids: CASRLAGGNTGELFF.

The DNA of the CDR3 is TGTGCCAGTAGTATAGCGGGACAGTCCACAGATACGCAGTATTTT. This gives the protein CASSIAGQSTDTQYF. The chain links TRBV19 to TRBJ2-3; 7 nucleotides line up with TRBD1. Germline V lookup: CDR1 LNHDA, CDR2 SQIVND (reference sequence). The CDR3 length is 15 residues. V gave up 1 base and J gave up 2 bases; unmatched junction bases: 3. Full variable domain (outside the CDR3, taken from reference TRBV19 and TRBJ2-3): DGGITQSPKYLFRKEGQNVTLSCEQNLNHDAMYWYRQDPGQGLRLIYYSQIVNDFQKGDIAEGYSVSREKKESFPLTVTSAQKNPTAFYLCASSIAGQSTDTQYFGPGTRLTVL.

V is TRBV18 and J is TRBJ1-5; D unresolved. The CDR3 totals 14 residues. CDR1 KGHSH and CDR2 LQKENI come from the germline V gene. The V and J ends lost 1 base and 4 bases respectively, with 8 bases between them. The CDR3 is CASSPQSGNQPQHF. CDR3 nucleotide sequence: TGTGCCAGCTCACCACAATCGGGGAATCAGCCCCAGCATTTT.

The CDR3 bases are TGTGCCTGGAGGCCGTGGGACAGGGGCGGGGGTGAAGCTTTCTTT. The encoded protein is CAWRPWDRGGGEAFF. This chain joins TRBV30 and TRBJ1-1; the match to TRBD1 covers 10 bases. Germline CDR1 is GTSNPN and CDR2 is SVGIG (reference sequence). CDR3 length: 15 amino acids. V was clipped by 3 bases and J by 7 bases; unmatched bases: 11.

This chain connects TRBV19 to TRBJ1-2, with 10 bases aligning to TRBD1. The J segment lost 8 bases and the V segment lost 7 bases, leaving 7 bases of the junction unmatched. This CDR3 contains 13 residues. Germline lookup yields CDR1 LNHDA and CDR2 SQIVND (reference sequence). The CDR3 loop is CASIPTGGEGYTF. As DNA, the CDR3 is TGTGCCAGTATCCCGACAGGGGGCGAGGGCTACACCTTC.

This clone was observed once. This chain links TRBV5-5 with TRBJ2-1; D possibly corresponds to TRBD2 (6 bases). Per germline, CDR1 SGHKS and CDR2 YYEKEE (reference sequence). The CDR3 totals 16 residues. Trimming took off 6 bases at V and 7 bases at J, with 23 bases between the two ends. As DNA, the CDR3 is TGTGCCAGCAACCCGGGCGGGAACCTTCTCTTGAATGAGCAGTTCTTC. Translated, it gives CASNPGGNLLLNEQFF.